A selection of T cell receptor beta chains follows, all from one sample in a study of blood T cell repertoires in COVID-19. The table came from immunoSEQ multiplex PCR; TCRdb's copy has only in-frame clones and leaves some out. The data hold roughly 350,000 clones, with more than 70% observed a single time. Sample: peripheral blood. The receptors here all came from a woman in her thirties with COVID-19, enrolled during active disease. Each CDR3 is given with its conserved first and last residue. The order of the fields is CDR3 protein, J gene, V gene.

CDR3 protein: CASSLAIGSGETQYF
J gene: TRBJ2-5
V gene: TRBV7-2

CDR3 protein: CASSLNSGSGNTIYF
J gene: TRBJ1-3
V gene: TRBV5-1

CDR3 protein: CASSFAGSGANVLTF
J gene: TRBJ2-6
V gene: TRBV28

CDR3 protein: CAQGLAGARTGELFF
J gene: TRBJ2-2
V gene: TRBV5-8

CDR3 protein: CASSFPTSGRGQNTGELFF
J gene: TRBJ2-2
V gene: TRBV28

CDR3 protein: CASSTLQGAGEQYF
J gene: TRBJ2-7
V gene: TRBV6-5

CDR3 protein: CASSYRGKSPLHF
J gene: TRBJ1-6
V gene: TRBV6-5

CDR3 protein: CASSVLTSGSTGELFF
J gene: TRBJ2-2
V gene: TRBV5-4

CDR3 protein: CASSSYRDGGTEAFF
J gene: TRBJ1-1
V gene: TRBV7-9

CDR3 protein: CASSLDPGDTEAFF
J gene: TRBJ1-1
V gene: TRBV7-6

CDR3 protein: CASSAPGGGQPQHF
J gene: TRBJ1-5
V gene: TRBV21-1

CDR3 protein: CASRPGQGNYEQYF
J gene: TRBJ2-7
V gene: TRBV2

CDR3 protein: CASSPTGTSSSDTQYF
J gene: TRBJ2-3
V gene: TRBV18

CDR3 protein: CASSLEPSGSTYEQYF
J gene: TRBJ2-7
V gene: TRBV7-2

CDR3 protein: CASSHAQMNTEAFF
J gene: TRBJ1-1
V gene: TRBV3-1/TRBV3-2

CDR3 protein: CASSPSGLAYEQYF
J gene: TRBJ2-7
V gene: TRBV27

CDR3 protein: CATSGSASGATNEKLFF
J gene: TRBJ1-4
V gene: TRBV15

CDR3 protein: CASSLGGQGAIGYGYTF
J gene: TRBJ1-2
V gene: TRBV5-4

CDR3 protein: CASSELAGAPGELFF
J gene: TRBJ2-2
V gene: TRBV28

CDR3 protein: CASSPGGANYGYTF
J gene: TRBJ1-2
V gene: TRBV11-2

CDR3 protein: CASRRLAGGHTGELFF
J gene: TRBJ2-2
V gene: TRBV19

CDR3 protein: CASSSPVDSGLFQETQYF
J gene: TRBJ2-5
V gene: TRBV28

CDR3 protein: CASSVGSLQETQYF
J gene: TRBJ2-5
V gene: TRBV10-1

CDR3 protein: CASSPGTSGPYEQYF
J gene: TRBJ2-7
V gene: TRBV5-1

CDR3 protein: CASSEDSPTYEQYF
J gene: TRBJ2-7
V gene: TRBV2

CDR3 protein: CASRRQGLNTEAFF
J gene: TRBJ1-1
V gene: TRBV6-5

CDR3 protein: CASSSGRGNEQYF
J gene: TRBJ2-7
V gene: TRBV6-2/TRBV6-3

CDR3 protein: CASSSELIGAEKLFF
J gene: TRBJ1-4
V gene: TRBV7-9

CDR3 protein: CARSLGRAYTEAFF
J gene: TRBJ1-1
V gene: TRBV5-3

CDR3 protein: CASSFNHGGDQPQHF
J gene: TRBJ1-5
V gene: TRBV11-2

CDR3 protein: CSVVGWTSGRYEQYF
J gene: TRBJ2-7
V gene: TRBV29-1

CDR3 protein: CASSERTALSSGANVLTF
J gene: TRBJ2-6
V gene: TRBV2

CDR3 protein: CASSLVWGEATDTQYF
J gene: TRBJ2-3
V gene: TRBV5-4

CDR3 protein: CSVSGQHRELFF
J gene: TRBJ2-2
V gene: TRBV29-1

CDR3 protein: CASSFRQGGEKLFF
J gene: TRBJ1-4
V gene: TRBV13

CDR3 protein: CSVGIASGTYNEQFF
J gene: TRBJ2-1
V gene: TRBV29-1

CDR3 protein: CASAGVSNYGYTF
J gene: TRBJ1-2
V gene: TRBV9

CDR3 protein: CASNLLAGGVGELFF
J gene: TRBJ2-2
V gene: TRBV19

CDR3 protein: CASRGTAVGEQYF
J gene: TRBJ2-7
V gene: TRBV4-1

CDR3 protein: CASSLLKGLRPYEQYF
J gene: TRBJ2-7
V gene: TRBV27

CDR3 protein: CASSIGPASSYEQYF
J gene: TRBJ2-7
V gene: TRBV19

CDR3 protein: CASKPAGSTDTQYF
J gene: TRBJ2-3
V gene: TRBV7-8

CDR3 protein: CASRGTGYTEAFF
J gene: TRBJ1-1
V gene: TRBV19

CDR3 protein: CASSLILGDTIYF
J gene: TRBJ1-3
V gene: TRBV11-1

CDR3 protein: CSVVLAKSPNEQFF
J gene: TRBJ2-1
V gene: TRBV29-1

CDR3 protein: CASSFWDRVSSNQPQHF
J gene: TRBJ1-5
V gene: TRBV5-5

CDR3 protein: CASSLAGTGFLEQYF
J gene: TRBJ2-7
V gene: TRBV7-8

CDR3 protein: CASSQGYGIAGNTDTQYF
J gene: TRBJ2-3
V gene: TRBV4-1

CDR3 protein: CASSLGVGELFF
J gene: TRBJ2-2
V gene: TRBV28

CDR3 protein: CASSIGVNNEQFF
J gene: TRBJ2-1
V gene: TRBV5-1

CDR3 protein: CASQIPGQGRQPQHF
J gene: TRBJ1-5
V gene: TRBV19

CDR3 protein: CASSLGAPSYEQYF
J gene: TRBJ2-7
V gene: TRBV7-9

CDR3 protein: CASSDSTFFRHRETQYF
J gene: TRBJ2-5
V gene: TRBV6-4

CDR3 protein: CASSSRGETQYF
J gene: TRBJ2-5
V gene: TRBV5-1

CDR3 protein: CASSEGLWTGGYEQYF
J gene: TRBJ2-7
V gene: TRBV6-1

CDR3 protein: CASSKPAQWHNEQFF
J gene: TRBJ2-1
V gene: TRBV6-5

CDR3 protein: CSVAGTENTEAFF
J gene: TRBJ1-1
V gene: TRBV29-1

CDR3 protein: CASSLLADLAYEQYF
J gene: TRBJ2-7
V gene: TRBV11-2

CDR3 protein: CAISPSSYEQYF
J gene: TRBJ2-7
V gene: TRBV10-3

CDR3 protein: CASSLDRGSRRAFF
J gene: TRBJ1-1
V gene: TRBV5-1